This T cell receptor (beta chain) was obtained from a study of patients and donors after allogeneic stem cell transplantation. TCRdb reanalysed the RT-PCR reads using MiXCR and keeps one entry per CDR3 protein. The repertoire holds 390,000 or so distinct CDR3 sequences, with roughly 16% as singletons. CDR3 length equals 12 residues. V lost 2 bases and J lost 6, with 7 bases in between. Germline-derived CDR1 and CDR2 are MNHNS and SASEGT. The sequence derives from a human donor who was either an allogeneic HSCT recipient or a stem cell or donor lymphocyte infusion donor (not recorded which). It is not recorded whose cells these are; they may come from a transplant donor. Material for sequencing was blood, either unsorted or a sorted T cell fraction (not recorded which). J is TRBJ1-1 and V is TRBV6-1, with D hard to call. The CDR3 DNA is TGTGCCAGCAGTGAATCAAGGGCTGAAGCTTTCTTT. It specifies CASSESRAEAFF.